Listed below are T cell receptor beta chains from one sample, sequenced in a study of blood T cell repertoires in COVID-19. The protocol was immunoSEQ multiplex PCR, while the TCRdb copy is restricted to in-frame clones and leaves out a portion. The profile covers approximately 37,000 clones, with about 88% appearing a single time and approximately 20% taken by the ten largest. The source material was peripheral blood. These receptors came from a man aged 50 to 60 in a cohort sampled during active COVID-19. Each CDR3 is given with its conserved first and last residue. D genes are given only for firm matches. Size is stated for part of the rows, as once, few or many counts, or as a class when the clone is expanded.

>TRBD1|TRBV6-2/TRBV6-3|NA|TRBJ1-6|16
TGTGCCAGCAGTTACGACCCGGCCAGGGGGCGGTCACCCCTCCACTTT
CASSYDPARGRSPLHF
>NA|TRBV7-9|NA|TRBJ1-2|15
TGTGCCAGCAGCTTCGAAGGCAGGGTGCACTATGGCTACACCTTC
CASSFEGRVHYGYTF
>NA|TRBV6-2/TRBV6-3|NA|TRBJ1-4|14
TGTGCCAGCAGTTACCCCAGGCTTAATGAAAAACTGTTTTTT
CASSYPRLNEKLFF
>NA|TRBV3-1/TRBV3-2|NA|TRBJ2-5|14
TGTGCCAGCAGCCAGAGGGGGGGGACGGAGACCCAGTACTTC
CASSQRGGTETQYF
>NA|TRBV6-4|NA|TRBJ2-1|15
TGTGCCAGCAGTGACTCATCAGGTAACAACAATGAGCAGTTCTTC
CASSDSSGNNNEQFF
>NA|TRBV5-1|NA|TRBJ2-2|17
TGCGCCAGCAGCTTTGTTAATCTATCCCGTAACACCGGGGAGCTGTTTTTT
CASSFVNLSRNTGELFF
>TRBD1|TRBV9|NA|TRBJ2-2|15
TGTGCCAGCAGCTTGACAGGGGGCGAATACGGGGAGCTGTTTTTT
CASSLTGGEYGELFF
>TRBD1|TRBV7-2|NA|TRBJ1-1|14
TGTGCCAGCAGCTGGGGGACAGGGGGCACTGAAGCTTTCTTT
CASSWGTGGTEAFF
>NA|TRBV27|NA|TRBJ1-5|14
TGTGCCAGCAGTTCAGGACAGCAAACTCAGCCCCAGCATTTT
CASSSGQQTQPQHF
>TRBD1|TRBV30|NA|TRBJ1-1|15
TGTGCCTGGAGCGGGGGGACAGGGCTGAACACTGAAGCTTTCTTT
CAWSGGTGLNTEAFF
>NA|TRBV4-2|NA|TRBJ2-3|14
TGTGCCAGCAGCCAAGGGACTTTCCCAGATACGCAGTATTTT
CASSQGTFPDTQYF
>TRBD2|TRBV7-7|NA|TRBJ2-5|16
TGTGCTAGCAGCCCGGGGGTAGCGGGGTACCAAGAGACCCAGTACTTC
CASSPGVAGYQETQYF
>NA|TRBV4-1|NA|TRBJ2-2|17
TGCGCCAGCAGCCAATCTGGGGTAGCGCCGAACACCGGGGAGCTGTTTTTT
CASSQSGVAPNTGELFF
>NA|TRBV7-8|NA|TRBJ1-5|14
TGTGCCAGCAGCTTAGCGCAAGCTAATCAGCCCCAGCATTTT
CASSLAQANQPQHF
>NA|TRBV2|NA|TRBJ1-4|19
TGTGCCAGCAGTGAATCTGGATGGGGGTGGGAGGGGCCCAATGAAAAACTGTTTTTT
CASSESGWGWEGPNEKLFF
>TRBD1|TRBV4-3|NA|TRBJ1-6|15
TGCGCCAGCAGCCAAGACGGGACAGGCAGTTCACCCCTCCACTTT
CASSQDGTGSSPLHF
>NA|TRBV5-8|NA|TRBJ2-5|16
TGTGCCAGCAGCCAATCGCTGGACAGCGGCCTGGAGACCCAGTACTTC
CASSQSLDSGLETQYF
>TRBD1|TRBV10-2|NA|TRBJ1-1|14
TGCGCCAGCAACCCGGGACAGGGGAACACTGAAGCTTTCTTT
CASNPGQGNTEAFF
>NA|TRBV2|NA|TRBJ2-7|15
TGTGCCAGCAGTGACTTAGAGCTAGCCTACGGCGAGCAGTACTTC
CASSDLELAYGEQYF
>NA|TRBV5-1|NA|TRBJ1-4|14
TGCGCCAGCGCCCTGGGCGCAACTAATGAAAAACTGTTTTTT
CASALGATNEKLFF
>NA|TRBV4-1|few|TRBJ1-1|17
TGCGCCAGCAGCCGCTCCCAATTAGGGGCCCAATGGACTGAAGCTTTCTTT
CASSRSQLGAQWTEAFF
>TRBD2|TRBV7-2|NA|TRBJ2-5|15
TGTGCCAGCAGTTCACCGCTAGCGGGGAGGAAGACCCAGTACTTC
CASSSPLAGRKTQYF
>TRBD1|TRBV3-1/TRBV3-2|NA|TRBJ2-2|13
TGTGCCAGCAGCCTTAACAGGGGAAGGGAGCTGTTTTTT
CASSLNRGRELFF
>TRBD2|TRBV4-2|NA|TRBJ2-5|16
TGTGCCAGCAGCCAAGATGGGACTAGGGGTTCGGAGACCCAGTACTTC
CASSQDGTRGSETQYF
>TRBD1|TRBV27|NA|TRBJ1-6|18
TGTGCCAGCAGTTTATTTAGGTGGGGGACAGGGGTTAATTCACCCCTCCACTTT
CASSLFRWGTGVNSPLHF
>NA|TRBV2|NA|TRBJ1-5|15
TGTGCCAGCAGTCTCTCGGACAGCAACAATCAGCCCCAGCATTTT
CASSLSDSNNQPQHF
>TRBD1|TRBV29-1|NA|TRBJ1-2|12
TGCAGCGCCGGACAGGGCCAGGATGGCTACACCTTC
CSAGQGQDGYTF
>NA|TRBV19|NA|TRBJ1-1|16
TGTGCCAGTAGTATGTCCTCTGAGCAAATGAACACTGAAGCTTTCTTT
CASSMSSEQMNTEAFF
>NA|TRBV12-3/TRBV12-4|NA|TRBJ2-1|11
TGTGCCAGCAGTTTCAACAATGAGCAGTTCTTC
CASSFNNEQFF
>NA|TRBV7-9|NA|TRBJ2-7|14
TGTGCCAGCAGCGCCTCCGGGACACCCGGCGAGCAGTACTTC
CASSASGTPGEQYF
>TRBD1|TRBV4-1|NA|TRBJ1-3|16
TGCGCCAGCAGACCGGGACAGAAGTACTCTGGAAACACCATATATTTT
CASRPGQKYSGNTIYF
>NA|TRBV19|NA|TRBJ2-5|12
TGTGCCAGTACCCCGGACCAAGAGACCCAGTACTTC
CASTPDQETQYF
>NA|TRBV5-4|NA|TRBJ2-1|12
TGTGCCAGCACCCCCGGGGGTGGTGAGCAGTTCTTC
CASTPGGGEQFF
>TRBD1|TRBV28|once|TRBJ1-5|17
TGTGCCAGCAGTTTCCCGCGGACAGGGGCATACAATCAGCCCCAGCATTTT
CASSFPRTGAYNQPQHF
>TRBD2|TRBV7-3|NA|TRBJ2-1|15
TGTGCCAGCAGCCCGAGCGGGGGGGCAGACAATGAGCAGTTCTTC
CASSPSGGADNEQFF
>NA|TRBV27|once|TRBJ2-3|13
TGTGCCAGCAGACCCCGGGTCTCAGATACGCAGTATTTT
CASRPRVSDTQYF
>TRBD2|TRBV2|NA|TRBJ2-3|15
TGTGCCAGCAGCGAGACTAGCGGAATCACAGATACGCAGTATTTT
CASSETSGITDTQYF
>TRBD2|TRBV4-2|NA|TRBJ2-3|16
TGTGCCAGCAGCCAAGAGCAGCGGGAGGGTGGTGATACGCAGTATTTT
CASSQEQREGGDTQYF
>NA|TRBV13|once|TRBJ2-7|16
TGTGCCAGCAGCGCCGCGCCGGTACCAACAGGCTACGAGCAGTACTTC
CASSAAPVPTGYEQYF
>TRBD1|TRBV24-1|NA|TRBJ2-2|14
TGTGCCACCAGCGGGACAGGGCGTGCCGGGGAGCTGTTTTTT
CATSGTGRAGELFF
>TRBD2|TRBV6-4|NA|TRBJ2-3|15
TGTGCCAGCAGTGCCTTAGCGGGGGGGCCCGATACGCAGTATTTT
CASSALAGGPDTQYF
>NA|TRBV25-1|NA|TRBJ1-6|13
TGTGCCAGCAGTGGGGACATTAATTCACCCCTCCACTTT
CASSGDINSPLHF
>TRBD2|TRBV29-1|NA|TRBJ2-1|16
TGCAGCGTTGACCGGCTCGGGAGGGCCCGAGGCGATGAGCAGTTCTTC
CSVDRLGRARGDEQFF
>TRBD1|TRBV25-1|medium-sized|TRBJ2-1|14
TGTGCCAGCAGTCCCGGGACAGGGGCGGGGGAGCAGTTCTTC
CASSPGTGAGEQFF
>NA|TRBV13|NA|TRBJ2-1|15
TGTGCCAGCAGCCTGTGGACAGAGAGAGACAATGAGCAGTTCTTC
CASSLWTERDNEQFF
>NA|TRBV27|NA|TRBJ2-7|13
TGTGCCAGCAGTTTATCGATGGCAAACGAGCAGTACTTC
CASSLSMANEQYF
>TRBD1|TRBV14|NA|TRBJ1-4|15
TGTGCCAGCAGCCAACTGGACAGGGGAGGGGAAAAACTGTTTTTT
CASSQLDRGGEKLFF
>TRBD2|TRBV3-1/TRBV3-2|NA|TRBJ2-5|16
TGTGCCAGCAGCCATCCTTCATCGGGACTAGAAGAGACCCAGTACTTC
CASSHPSSGLEETQYF
>NA|TRBV7-9|NA|TRBJ1-5|14
TGTGCCAGCAGCTTACCAGGGGCTGGGCAGCCCCAGCATTTT
CASSLPGAGQPQHF
>NA|TRBV18|NA|TRBJ2-3|14
TGTGCCAGCTCACCACCGGAAGCTTCAGGCACGCAGTATTTT
CASSPPEASGTQYF
>TRBD2|TRBV7-6|NA|TRBJ2-3|17
TGTGCCAGCAGCTTAGAAGTCCTAGCGGGGAGCACAGATACGCAGTATTTT
CASSLEVLAGSTDTQYF
>TRBD2|TRBV11-2|few|TRBJ2-3|19
TGTGCCAGCAGCTCCCCCCATGTGGGTGGTAGCGGGACCTCAGATACGCAGTATTTT
CASSSPHVGGSGTSDTQYF
>TRBD2|TRBV18|once|TRBJ2-7|13
TGTGCCAGCTCACGGGAGGGGCTGGGGGAGCAGTACTTC
CASSREGLGEQYF
>NA|TRBV6-2/TRBV6-3|NA|TRBJ1-5|15
TGTGCCAGCAGTTACTCGATTGCCAGGAATCAGCCCCAGCATTTT
CASSYSIARNQPQHF